Below are 27 T cell receptor beta chains sequenced from a single sample in a study of T cell repertoires in cytomegalovirus infection. In TCRdb, the reads were re-called with MiXCR into one record per CDR3 protein. The table shows some 150,000 distinct CDR3 sequences, with under 8.5% occurring only once. The sequencing input was PBMCs. Source of these receptors: a human donor in good health (CMV status not recorded). Some clones in this sample may be carry-over from other donors' samples.

This clonotype was counted ten times or more. The gene calls are TRBV7-8 and TRBJ2-3, with D hard to call. CDR3 length equals 11 residues. Germline assignment: CDR1 SGHVS and CDR2 FQNEAQ. Trimming took off 2 bases at V and 5 bases at J, with 2 bases between the two ends. In DNA form, the CDR3 reads TGTGCCAGCAGCTTATTAGATACGCAGTATTTT. Translated: CASSLLDTQYF. The full variable domain, rest sourced from reference TRBV7-8 and TRBJ2-3, is GAGVSQSPRYKVAKRGQDVALRCDPISGHVSLFWYQQALGQGPEFLTYFQNEAQLDKSGLPSDRFFAERPEGSVSTLKIQRTQQEDSAVYLCASSLLDTQYFGPGTRLTVL.

This clonotype was observed many times. The chain joins TRBV7-8 to TRBJ2-7, with D unclear. Germline values: CDR1 SGHVS, CDR2 FQNEAQ. The CDR3 covers 14 residues. V was clipped by 1 base and J by 2 bases, with 9 bases between them. The CDR3 reads CASSLEIAAYEQYF. CDR3 nucleotide sequence: TGTGCCAGCAGCTTAGAAATAGCAGCCTACGAGCAGTACTTC.

The chain is built from TRBV20-1 and TRBJ2-7; weak D call: TRBD2 (5 bases). This CDR3 comprises 12 residues. Germline V gene lookup returns CDR1 DFQATT and CDR2 SNEGSKA (reference sequence). V lost 6 bases, J lost 6 bases, and 15 bases lay in between. The CDR3 region has the DNA TGCAGTGCCAGTAGACTACCCTCCGAGCAGTACTTC. Its translation is CSASRLPSEQYF.

The chain uses TRBV11-2 and TRBJ2-5; D is unresolved. CDR3 length: 14 residues. Germline values: CDR1 SGHAT, CDR2 FQNNGV. With 2 bases removed from V and 3 bases from J, the gap between germline ends came to 10 bases. The CDR3 is CASSLFLTEETQYF. In DNA form, the CDR3 reads TGTGCCAGCAGCTTATTTCTCACAGAAGAGACCCAGTACTTC.

There are a few counts of this clonotype. The chain employs TRBV20-1 and TRBJ1-1, with D unresolved. The CDR3 totals 12 residues. From germline, CDR1 is DFQATT and CDR2 SNEGSKA (reference sequence). V was clipped by 6 bases and J by 0 bases, with 8 bases between them. The CDR3 region is CSAPAMNTEAFF. CDR3 in DNA: TGCAGTGCCCCCGCTATGAACACTGAAGCTTTCTTT.

Turning to this clonotype: This may arise from a read error, as a much more abundant clone is one base away. DNA for the CDR3: TGTGCCATCAGCCAGGGGAGGGCACGGTTCTTC. This gives the protein CAISQGRARFF. The genes are TRBV7-2 and TRBJ2-1; possibly TRBD2 for D (7 bases). Germline V gene sequence: CDR1 SGHTA, CDR2 FQGNSA. The CDR3 has 11 amino acids.

This clonotype was seen repeatedly, ten times or more. The chain carries TRBV6-1 and TRBJ1-1; D not certain. CDR1 and CDR2 (germline): MNHNS, SASEGT. The germline V and J ends were trimmed by 5 bases and 5 bases, with 18 bases remaining between them. CDR3 length: 15 residues. The CDR3 DNA reads TGTGCCAGCAGTTTTTCGGAGAGTCCGGGGACTGAAGCTTTCTTT. Translation: CASSFSESPGTEAFF.

This rearrangement joins TRBV7-4 to TRBJ1-2, with a weak D call TRBD1 (5 bases). The CDR3 sequence is 14 residues long. Trimming cost V 4 bases and J 4 bases, with 13 bases left between them. CDR1 is SGHVT, CDR2 SQSDAQ, per germline. CDR3 in DNA: TGTGCCAGCAGCTCCTCGACAGTGAGCTATGGCTACACCTTC. Translated: CASSSSTVSYGYTF.

This clonotype was seen repeatedly, ten times or more. This sequence joins TRBV7-2 and TRBJ1-5; D is unclear. The CDR3 sequence is 14 residues long. Germline CDR1 SGHTA, CDR2 FQGNSA. V lost 0 bases and J lost 6, with 9 bases in between. The CDR3 reads CASSLAPVAQPQHF. Written as DNA, the CDR3 is TGTGCCAGCAGCTTAGCCCCGGTGGCTCAGCCCCAGCATTTT.

The chain is built from TRBV28 and TRBJ1-1, with D possibly being TRBD1 (5 bases). CDR1 is MDHEN, CDR2 SYDVKM, per germline. This CDR3 contains 14 residues. Trimming took off 6 bases at V and 3 bases at J, with 14 bases between the two ends. CDR3 protein: CASRPPQGYTEAFF. CDR3 in DNA: TGTGCCAGCAGGCCTCCCCAGGGTTACACTGAAGCTTTCTTT.

This clonotype was counted at least ten times. J is TRBJ1-3 and V is TRBV29-1; D not resolved. Germline assignment: CDR1 SQVTM and CDR2 ANQGSEA. The ends were cut back, 7 bases at V and 0 bases at J, with 7 bases in the middle. This CDR3 contains 12 residues. The DNA for the CDR3 is TGCAGCGCCGGCGACTCTGGAAACACCATATATTTT. Translated: CSAGDSGNTIYF. Combining the CDR3 with reference TRBV29-1 and TRBJ1-3 gives the whole variable domain SAVISQKPSRDICQRGTSLTIQCQVDSQVTMMFWYRQQPGQSLTLIATANQGSEATYESGFVIDKFPISRPNLTFSTLTVSNMSPEDSSIYLCSAGDSGNTIYFGEGSWLTVV.

In its sample, this clonotype was seen many times. Written as DNA, the CDR3 is TGTGCCAGCCGCTGGGGCTCCTATAATTCACCCCTCCACTTT. Protein product: CASRWGSYNSPLHF. The V and J genes are TRBV12-3 or TRBV12-4 and TRBJ1-6; D remains unclear. Deletions cut 8 bases from V and 0 bases from J, with 8 bases between. The CDR3 spans 14 residues.

This clonotype was detected many times. The chain combines TRBV7-9 with TRBJ2-7; no clear D. Trimming took 4 bases from V and 1 from J, leaving 8 bases between them. The CDR3 is 13 amino acids. CDR1 is SEHNR and CDR2 is FQNEAQ in the germline V gene (reference sequence). The CDR3 sequence: CASSSVGSYEQYF. In nucleotides, the CDR3 is TGTGCCAGCAGCTCGGTCGGGTCCTACGAGCAGTACTTC.

This clonotype appeared many times. The chain couples TRBV20-1 to TRBJ2-7; D gene ambiguous. There are 13 residues in the CDR3. The V gene lost 3 bases and the J gene lost 0 bases, with 9 bases spanning the gap. CDR1 is DFQATT and CDR2 is SNEGSKA in the germline V gene (reference sequence). The DNA for the CDR3 is TGCAGTGCTAGTAGACAAACCTCCTACGAGCAGTACTTC. Its translation is CSASRQTSYEQYF.

This clonotype occurred many times. The chain links TRBV7-9 to TRBJ2-5, with D possibly being TRBD1 (5 bases). Trimming removed 5 bases from V and 5 bases from J, with 12 bases in between. The CDR3 is 13 amino acids. Germline CDR1 and CDR2: SEHNR and FQNEAQ (reference sequence). Here the CDR3 reads CASSTAGLETQYF. The CDR3, as DNA: TGTGCCAGCAGCACCGCAGGGCTGGAGACCCAGTACTTC.

This clonotype was counted between two and nine times. The chain employs TRBV9 and TRBJ1-1; unclear D gene. Deletions cut 0 bases from V and 0 bases from J, with 9 bases between. Germline CDR1 and CDR2: SGDLS and YYNGEE. The CDR3 is 15 amino acids. The CDR3 here is CASSVGHLMNTEAFF. As DNA, the CDR3 is TGTGCCAGCAGCGTAGGTCACCTAATGAACACTGAAGCTTTCTTT.

This clonotype was recorded many times. This sequence joins TRBV28 and TRBJ1-2; 7 positions match TRBD1. Germline-derived CDR1 and CDR2 are MDHEN and SYDVKM. V lost 4 bases to trimming and J lost 7 bases; unmatched junction nucleotides: 18. The CDR3 covers 17 residues. CDR3 protein: CASSSPTGYKGFFGYTF. CDR3 sequence (DNA): TGTGCCAGCAGTTCCCCGACAGGGTATAAGGGATTTTTTGGCTACACCTTC.

The rearrangement joins TRBV29-1 to TRBJ2-7; 7 bases map to TRBD1. The germline V gene encodes CDR1 SQVTM and CDR2 ANQGSEA. The CDR3 is 13 residues long. The trim removed 6 bases at V and 3 bases at J, leaving 8 bases unmatched. CDR3 residues: CSVAGTAVYEQYF. CDR3 in DNA: TGCAGCGTGGCCGGGACAGCGGTCTACGAGCAGTACTTC.

This clonotype has at least ten counts. The genes are TRBV7-2 and TRBJ2-2; D remains unclear. CDR1 is SGHTA, CDR2 FQGNSA, per germline. The CDR3 extends over 13 amino acids. Deletions cut 5 bases from V and 6 bases from J, with 10 bases between. In nucleotides, the CDR3 is TGTGCCAGCAGCACCCGTAAGGCCGGGGAGCTGTTTTTT. Translating gives CASSTRKAGELFF.

This chain connects TRBV7-2 to TRBJ2-7; 7 nucleotides agree with TRBD2. In germline, CDR1 is SGHTA, CDR2 FQGNSA. V was clipped by 8 bases and J by 0 bases; unmatched bases: 7. The CDR3 spans 14 residues. CDR3 protein: CASLRGGSSYEQYF. CDR3 in DNA: TGTGCCAGCCTCCGTGGCGGGAGCTCCTACGAGCAGTACTTC.

The chain recombines TRBV5-1 with TRBJ2-1; D may be TRBD1 (6 bases). CDR1 is SGHRS and CDR2 is YFSETQ in the germline V gene. This CDR3 region has 16 residues. V dropped 0 bases and J dropped 2 bases, with 12 bases sitting between them. CDR3 sequence: CASSLAHQGPYNEQFF. The CDR3 coding sequence is TGCGCCAGCAGCTTGGCCCATCAGGGGCCCTACAATGAGCAGTTCTTC.

This clonotype was observed at least ten times. The chain couples TRBV7-2 to TRBJ2-5, with D possibly TRBD2 on 6 matching bases. CDR3 length: 15 amino acids. Trimming pared 1 base from V and 5 bases from J, leaving 14 bases between. Germline assignment: CDR1 SGHTA and CDR2 FQGNSA. CDR3 sequence (DNA): TGTGCCAGCAGCTTAGGAGGGACTGCGCACGAGACCCAGTACTTC. Protein: CASSLGGTAHETQYF.

This clonotype was seen ten or more times. This rearrangement joins TRBV7-2 to TRBJ1-1; 7 nucleotides match TRBD1. Trimming at V came to 2 bases and at J to 9 bases, leaving 6 bases not matched to a gene. Germline CDR1 reads SGHTA; CDR2 reads FQGNSA. The CDR3 contains 13 residues. The CDR3 region is CASSLTGDGQAFF. CDR3 coding DNA: TGTGCCAGCAGCTTAACAGGGGACGGACAAGCTTTCTTT.

This clonotype was counted at least ten times. The CDR3 DNA reads as TGTGCCAGCAGCTTAGCGCAGGGACAGCCCCAGCATTTT. Translation: CASSLAQGQPQHF. V is TRBV7-2 and J is TRBJ1-5; possible D gene TRBD1, 5 bases. The CDR3 covers 13 residues. Trimming took off 0 bases at V and 7 bases at J, with 7 bases between the two ends. Germline assignment: CDR1 SGHTA and CDR2 FQGNSA.

The rearrangement links TRBV5-5 to TRBJ2-5; D is perhaps TRBD1 (6 bases). This CDR3 is 13 amino acids long. The germline CDR1 and CDR2 sequences are SGHKS and YYEKEE (reference sequence). V shed 6 bases and J shed 5 bases, with 14 bases lying between them. The DNA of the CDR3 is TGTGCCAGCACCTTACAGGGTACTGAGACCCAGTACTTC. Its translation: CASTLQGTETQYF. The full variable domain, rest sourced from reference TRBV5-5 and TRBJ2-5, is DAGVTQSPTHLIKTRGQQVTLRCSPISGHKSVSWYQQVLGQGPQFIFQYYEKEERGRGNFPDRFSARQFPNYSSELNVNALLLGDSALYLCASTLQGTETQYFGPGTRLLVL.

This clonotype has at least ten counts. CDR3 coding DNA: TGTGCCAGCAGCGAAGGGGTGAACACCTACAATGAGCAGTTCTTC. Translation gives CASSEGVNTYNEQFF. The chain links TRBV5-4 to TRBJ2-1, with a possible D match to TRBD1 (5 bases). This CDR3 has 15 amino acids. Trimming took 4 bases from V and 2 from J, leaving 13 bases between them. Germline V CDR1 and CDR2: SGHNT, YYREEE (reference sequence).

This clonotype showed up many times. The genes are TRBV11-3 and TRBJ2-7; D gene uncertain. CDR1 and CDR2 (germline): SGHNT, YENEEA. Deletions cut 3 bases from V and 5 bases from J, with 8 bases between. This CDR3 spans 12 amino acids. CDR3 protein: CASSLDANEQYF. CDR3 DNA: TGTGCCAGCAGCTTGGACGCAAACGAGCAGTACTTC.